This T cell receptor (beta chain) was documented in a study of OX40 agonist ivuxolimab in advanced cancers. Across the study: Patients were dosed with the agonistic anti-OX40 (CD134) antibody ivuxolimab. Dose-escalation patients' cancers were hepatocellular carcinoma, melanoma, renal cell or head and neck cancer. Study results and limitations: There was clonal expansion of CD4+ and CD8+ blood T cells by week 6 at 0.1 to 3.0 mg/kg.

Samples were taken at baseline and on day 1 of cycles 4 and 7. TCRdb's table, derived via immunoSEQ multiplex PCR, lists solely in-frame clones and lacks some. The data hold under 25,000 clones, with around 86% observed a single time. Of note for this clone: Its antigen is not known.

Trimming took off 5 bases at V and 0 bases at J, with 16 bases between the two ends. This CDR3 is built from 16 residues. The germline gives CDR1 KGHSH, CDR2 LQKENI. The receptor was derived from an adult with an advanced solid tumor such as melanoma, head and neck, liver or kidney cancer. The input for sequencing was CD4+ or CD8+ T cells sorted from blood, taken in a trial of the OX40 agonist ivuxolimab. The rearrangement uses TRBV18 and TRBJ2-5, with D unresolved. The CDR3 nucleotides are TGTGCCAGCTCAGGCGGTGGAGAGAACCACCAAGAGACCCAGTACTTC. Its protein product is CASSGGGENHQETQYF. Variable domain in full (rest from reference TRBV18 and TRBJ2-5): NAGVMQNPRHLVRRRGQEARLRCSPMKGHSHVYWYRQLPEEGLKFMVYLQKENIIDESGMPKERFSAEFPKEGPSILRIQQVVRGDSAAYFCASSGGGENHQETQYFGPGTRLLVL.